This T cell receptor beta chain was sequenced for a study of beta chain features in type 1 diabetes (dated by TCRdb to 2016 to 2019). General notes on the study: Mean age, gender distribution, total cell number and subset yield did not differ between patients and healthy donors. A total of 107,917,701 sorted cells were examined across all samples, and RNA yield correlated strongly with the number of cells per subset. Naive and central memory subsets were obtained from all 28 donors, but regulatory and stem cell-like memory subsets were isolated from only 8 patients and roughly eight healthy donors. In the study, recently diagnosed type 1 diabetes patients and matched healthy donors were compared on the TCRB repertoires of their sorted circulating CD4+ T cell subsets. The study at large found these results: HLA sub-analyses involved small numbers of individuals, so any influence of HLA type on TCRB rearrangement remained unresolved. Naive, central memory and regulatory TCRB repertoires appeared to be more similar among patients than among healthy donors. Shorter templates might be favored by PCR, yet because patient and control samples were amplified and corrected together, any such skew would affect both groups equally. Fewer insertions and more nucleotide deletions at VDJ recombination sites were observed in patients with type 1 diabetes, implying thymic rearrangement abnormalities. Because cDNA rather than genomic DNA was sequenced, highly expressing activated cells could have been over-represented, although no difference in activation and CD3 levels was found between groups. In all four CD4+ subsets, TCRB CDR3 length was moderately but significantly shorter in type 1 diabetes patients.

From each donor, a single peripheral blood sample of about 100 mL on average was drawn into heparinised tubes. Naive, central memory, regulatory and stem cell-like memory CD4+ T cells were sorted on a BD FACSAria II using a panel including CD45RO, CCR7, CD25, CD127, CD95 and CD27. A purity above 98% was achieved for all sorted populations. PBMCs were isolated right away by Lymphoprep density gradient centrifugation and were stained directly, without culture. So that batch effects would be minimized, each experiment stained and sorted samples in pairs, pairing one healthy donor with one patient. The entire amount of isolated RNA was reverse transcribed using the High Capacity cDNA Reverse Transcription Kit, so the sequenced TCRB transcripts were expressed ones. Stem cell-like memory T cell samples underwent survey-depth immunoSEQ sequencing, averaging approximately 920,000 total reads per sample. Sorted cells were lysed in RLT buffer and RNA was extracted with DNase-treated RNeasy Micro or Mini kits, depending on cell number. To prevent cross-contamination, every cell subset was processed on its own, while patient and healthy donor samples were processed together. The immunoSEQ multiplex PCR was used to amplify TCRB sequences from cDNA, generating 87-bp fragments that spanned the CDR3 region. Amplicons were sequenced on the Illumina HiSeq platform. The authors' analysis ran thus. PCR bias was computationally corrected using synthetic template baselines, reads within Hamming distance 2 were collapsed, and singletons that could not be merged were discarded. By aligning reads against IMGT, V, D and J genes, CDR3 length, and insertions or deletions at six rearrangement sites were assigned. Within each subset, clonotype counts were normalized to sorted cell number, and only after that were true diversity and Gini coefficients computed with the tcR R package. The overlap coefficient, calculated on TCRB nucleotide sequences, was used to measure repertoire sharing. TCRdb holds this immuneACCESS table with in-frame rearrangements only. Some clones are missing; in checked studies, unresolved V genes explain under half, and the rest has no known cause. V and J calls and clone size follow that table, whereas D and trimming were derived from the DNA. Within this sample are tens of thousands of clones, with roughly 50% of them counted one time only. Jointly, the top ten make up 0.25% of the sample.

As concerns this clone: Its antigen is unknown. One end of the junction is discordant with germline, which a read error may explain.

From the germline V gene, CDR1 is SNHLY and CDR2 is FYNNEI. From its cysteine to its phenylalanine, the CDR3 spans 11 amino acids. The sequence is cut down to CDR3 DNA, 33 bases in frame from base 1. Sequencing was performed on stem cell memory CD4+ T cells from blood. Reading the label with the study, this specimen's cell subset or site is: stem cell-like memory CD4+ T cells. The sequence derives from a woman in her twenties or thirties in good health. The chain uses TRBV2 and TRBJ2-2, with the identity of the D gene unclear. The nucleotides are TGTGCCGGCAGGTCGGGCGGGGAGCTGTTTTTT. Translated, it gives CAGRSGGELFF. With the rest looked up from the reference TRBV2 and TRBJ2-2 genes rather than sequenced, the full variable domain is EPEVTQTPSHQVTQMGQEVILRCVPISNHLYFYWYRQILGQKVEFLVSFYNNEISEKSEIFDDQFSVERPDGSNFTLKIRSTKLEDSAMYFCAGRSGGELFFGEGSRLTVL.